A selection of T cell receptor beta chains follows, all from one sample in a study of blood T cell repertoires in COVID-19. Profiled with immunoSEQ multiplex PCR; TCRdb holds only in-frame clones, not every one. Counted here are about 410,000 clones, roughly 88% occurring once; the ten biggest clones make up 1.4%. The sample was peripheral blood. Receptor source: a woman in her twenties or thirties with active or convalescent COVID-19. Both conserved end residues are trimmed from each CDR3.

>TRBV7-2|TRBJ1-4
ASSLNPGANEKLF
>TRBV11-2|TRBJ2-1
ASSFLGGADEQF
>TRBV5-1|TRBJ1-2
ASSSGAGDGYT
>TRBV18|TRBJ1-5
ASSPPAGSNQPQH
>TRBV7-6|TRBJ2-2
ASSRQGTGELF
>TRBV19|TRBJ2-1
ASSGQGYNEQF
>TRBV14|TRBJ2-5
ASSQVLGSSQETQY
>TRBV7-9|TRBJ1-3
ASSFSTGLGNTIY
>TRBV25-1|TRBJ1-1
ASSVDRANTEAF
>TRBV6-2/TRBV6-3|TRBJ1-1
ASSYSKAGLNTEAF
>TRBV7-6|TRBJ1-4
ASSFIATGGEEKLF
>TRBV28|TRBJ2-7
ASSLTQGAKDEQY
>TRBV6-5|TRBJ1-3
ASSRNQGNTIY
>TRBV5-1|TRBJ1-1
ASSLGPGLNTEAF
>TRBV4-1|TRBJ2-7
ASSQEGTSGYEQY
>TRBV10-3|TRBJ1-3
AISPGTGGNTIY
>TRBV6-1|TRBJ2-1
ASSEAGLVHEQF
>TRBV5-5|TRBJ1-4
ASSLGATGGNEKLF
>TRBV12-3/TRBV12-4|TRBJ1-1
ASSHLLSTEAF
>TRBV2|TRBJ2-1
ASSDSGLAGGNEQF
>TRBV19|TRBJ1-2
ASNTRVGRAFYGYT
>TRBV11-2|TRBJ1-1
ASSLGSGRGTEAF
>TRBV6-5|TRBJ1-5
ASRTGLNQPQH
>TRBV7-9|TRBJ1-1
ASSLDTAEAF
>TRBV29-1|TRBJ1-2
SVERGNYGYT
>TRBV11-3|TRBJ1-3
ASSSNRAGNTIY
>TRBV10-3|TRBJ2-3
AIIVAGERDGTDTQY
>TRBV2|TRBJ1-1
ASSGELGTEAF
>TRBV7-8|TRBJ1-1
ASSSGRGLDTEAF
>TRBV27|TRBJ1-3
ASSLPDRRNTLSGNTIY
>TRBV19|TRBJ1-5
ASTPGTGYQPQH
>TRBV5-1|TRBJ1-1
ASSLTGDLSTEAF
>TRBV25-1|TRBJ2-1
ASSDPRDQDEQF
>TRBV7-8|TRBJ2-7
ASSLGSGTSGGTYEQY
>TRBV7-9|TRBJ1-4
ASSRPGQGTTGEKLF
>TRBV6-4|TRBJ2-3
ASSRGLAGLTDTQY
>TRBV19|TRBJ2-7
ASSIGADAYEQY
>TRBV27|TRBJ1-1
ASSRQGYGWDTEAF
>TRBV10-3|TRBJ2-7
AISTGSSYEQY
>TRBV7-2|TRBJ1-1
ASRPPEGTEAF
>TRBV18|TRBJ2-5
ASSTRGGNQETQY
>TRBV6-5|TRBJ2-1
ASTQFGTSVEQF
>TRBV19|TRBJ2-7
ASSSSGTGGEQY
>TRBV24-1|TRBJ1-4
ATSDLNNRVPVREKLF
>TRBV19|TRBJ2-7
ASSIQGAAEQY
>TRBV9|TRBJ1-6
ASSRGDSRGKSPLH
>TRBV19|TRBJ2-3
ASSIAGAADTQY
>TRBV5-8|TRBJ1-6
ASTRGWQGNSPLH
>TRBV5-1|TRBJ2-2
ASSLGGTGNTGELF
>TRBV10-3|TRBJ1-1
AISEPGTGNTEAF
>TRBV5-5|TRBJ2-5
ASWAGAGGPLSQETQY
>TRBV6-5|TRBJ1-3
ASSFDKKPGNTIY
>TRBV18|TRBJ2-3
ASSPPTGVGDTQY
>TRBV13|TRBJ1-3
ASSLAPLGTGLGNTIY